Shown below are 21 T cell receptor beta chains from a single sample sequenced in a study of blood T cell repertoires in COVID-19. Assay: immunoSEQ multiplex PCR; the TCRdb copy retains only in-frame clones and omits some. Of 300,000 to 400,000 clones detected, around 87% appear once; the ten largest clones hold approximately 4%. Input material: peripheral blood. Every receptor here comes from a woman in her 50s with active or convalescent COVID-19.

This clone was observed a few times. This rearrangement joins TRBV2 to TRBJ1-5, with D maybe TRBD1 (6 bases). Trimming left V 6 bases short and J 1 base short, with 13 bases between. This CDR3 has 15 residues. The germline V gene has CDR1 SNHLY and CDR2 FYNNEI. The CDR3 DNA is TGTGCCAGCAGGACTGATACAGGGAGCAATCAGCCCCAGCATTTT. It specifies CASRTDTGSNQPQHF.

The chain is built from TRBV6-5 and TRBJ1-5, with D possibly TRBD1 on 5 matching bases. The CDR3 is 14 amino acids. With 10 bases removed from V and 0 bases from J, the gap between germline ends came to 13 bases. CDR1 and CDR2 (germline): MNHEY, SVGAGI. The CDR3 coding sequence is TGTGCCACCCAGGGTCCCTATAGCAATCAGCCCCAGCATTTT. It specifies CATQGPYSNQPQHF.

The chain combines TRBV4-3 with TRBJ1-5; D possibly corresponds to TRBD1 (6 bases). The ends were cut back, 0 bases at V and 7 bases at J, with 28 bases in the middle. From germline, CDR1 is LGHNA and CDR2 YSLEER. The CDR3 length is 20 residues. DNA of the CDR3: TGCGCCAGCAGCCAAGATAAGGCGACAGGTGCGCTCAGGGGAGACCAGCCCCAGCATTTT. Its protein is CASSQDKATGALRGDQPQHF.

V gene TRBV6-1 combines with J gene TRBJ2-1; 8 nucleotides line up with TRBD1. Germline trimming cut 2 bases from V and 8 bases from J; bases unmatched to any gene: 8. CDR1 is MNHNS, CDR2 SASEGT, per germline. This CDR3 contains 15 residues. The CDR3 DNA reads as TGTGCCAGCAGTGAATTGACAGGGGCCGTCCATGAGCAGTTCTTC. Amino acids: CASSELTGAVHEQFF.

The sample holds one count of this clone. The chain has TRBV6-6 and TRBJ2-5, with D unresolved. The CDR3 extends over 12 amino acids. Germline V gives CDR1 MNHNY, CDR2 SVGAGI (reference sequence). Trimming removed 2 bases from V and 3 bases from J, with 4 bases in between. CDR3 sequence: CASSYAEETQYF. For the CDR3, the DNA is TGTGCCAGCAGTTACGCGGAAGAGACCCAGTACTTC.

This sequence joins TRBV7-9 and TRBJ1-4; 7 positions match TRBD1. The CDR3 is 14 amino acids. J was trimmed by 5 bases and V by 5 bases; bases with no gene match: 5. CDR1 is SEHNR, CDR2 FQNEAQ, per germline (reference sequence). Here the CDR3 DNA reads TGTGCCAGCAGCCCGGGGACAGTAAATGAAAAACTGTTTTTT. Translated, it gives CASSPGTVNEKLFF.

The V gene is TRBV7-2, the J gene TRBJ2-1; 9 nucleotides agree with TRBD2. The germline CDR1 and CDR2 sequences are SGHTA and FQGNSA. This CDR3 has 16 residues. Trimming cost V 1 base and J 4 bases; bases outside gene matches: 5. This CDR3 reads CASSLEVAGGYNEQFF. Written as DNA, the CDR3 is TGTGCCAGCAGCTTAGAGGTGGCGGGAGGGTACAATGAGCAGTTCTTC.

This sequence joins TRBV7-2 and TRBJ2-2; no clear D. V lost 6 bases to trimming and J lost 6 bases, with 23 bases between them. This CDR3 region has 17 residues. CDR1 and CDR2 (germline): SGHTA, FQGNSA. The CDR3 protein is CASRQWASLPWAGELFF. The CDR3 DNA follows: TGTGCCAGCAGGCAATGGGCCAGCCTCCCTTGGGCCGGGGAGCTGTTTTTT. The variable domain in full, completed from reference TRBV7-2 and TRBJ2-2, reads GAGVSQSPSNKVTEKGKDVELRCDPISGHTALYWYRQSLGQGLEFLIYFQGNSAPDKSGLPSDRFSAERTGGSVSTLTIQRTQQEDSAVYLCASRQWASLPWAGELFFGEGSRLTVL.

The CDR3 sequence: CASRLTGDDEQFF. DNA of the CDR3: TGTGCCAGCCGGCTGACAGGGGACGATGAGCAGTTCTTC. V usage is TRBV7-3 and J usage is TRBJ2-1; 8 nucleotides align to TRBD1. This CDR3 has 13 residues. The J segment lost 8 bases and the V segment lost 8 bases, leaving 8 bases of the junction unmatched. Per the germline V gene, CDR1 is SGHTA and CDR2 is FQGTGA.

As regards this clone: Other DNA variants within this sample encode the same CDR3. J is TRBJ1-1 and V is TRBV9; 7 positions agree with TRBD1. The germline V gene has CDR1 SGDLS and CDR2 YYNGEE. The CDR3 covers 14 residues. The V gene end was trimmed by 2 bases and the J gene end by 1 base; junction bases not matched to a gene: 2. DNA for the CDR3: TGTGCCAGCAGCGTCGGGACAGCGAACACTGAAGCTTTCTTT. This translates into CASSVGTANTEAFF. Full variable domain (missing parts from reference TRBV9 and TRBJ1-1): DSGVTQTPKHLITATGQRVTLRCSPRSGDLSVYWYQQSLDQGLQFLIQYYNGEERAKGNILERFSAQQFPDLHSELNLSSLELGDSALYFCASSVGTANTEAFFGQGTRLTVV.

This clone was seen only a few times. The V gene is TRBV28, the J gene TRBJ1-2, with 9 bases aligning to TRBD1. V trimming: 4 bases; J trimming: 0 bases; junction bases outside the gene matches: 3. Germline CDR1 MDHEN, CDR2 SYDVKM. The CDR3 has 15 amino acids. CDR3 sequence: CASSSGQGTNYGYTF. CDR3 bases: TGTGCCAGCAGTTCGGGACAGGGTACTAACTATGGCTACACCTTC.

This clone was detected only once. The rearrangement links TRBV5-5 to TRBJ2-3; D remains ambiguous. CDR1 SGHKS and CDR2 YYEKEE come from the germline V gene (reference sequence). CDR3 size: 14 residues. V was clipped by 0 bases and J by 5 bases, with 10 bases between them. CDR3 in DNA: TGTGCCAGCAGCTTGGATAGTGTTAAAGATACGCAGTATTTT. It specifies CASSLDSVKDTQYF.

This clone was observed a single time. The V gene is TRBV9, the J gene TRBJ2-7; 7 positions agree with TRBD1. Germline values: CDR1 SGDLS, CDR2 YYNGEE. The V segment lost 4 bases and the J segment 0 bases; nucleotides outside the gene matches: 4. This CDR3 contains 14 residues. This CDR3 reads CASSQGQSSYEQYF. The CDR3 nucleotides read TGTGCCAGCAGCCAGGGACAGAGCTCCTACGAGCAGTACTTC.

The chain employs TRBV30 and TRBJ1-2, with D perhaps matching TRBD1 (5 bases). Germline lookup yields CDR1 GTSNPN and CDR2 SVGIG (reference sequence). V lost 1 base to trimming and J lost 1 base, with 10 bases between them. This CDR3 is 14 amino acids long. CDR3 region: CAWSGQTYNYGYTF. As DNA, the CDR3 is TGTGCCTGGAGTGGACAGACCTATAACTATGGCTACACCTTC. The full variable domain, completed using reference TRBV30 and TRBJ1-2, is SQTIHQWPATLVQPVGSPLSLECTVEGTSNPNLYWYRQAAGRGLQLLFYSVGIGQISSEVPQNLSASRPQDRQFILSSKKLLLSDSGFYLCAWSGQTYNYGYTFGSGTRLTVV.

CDR3 nucleotide sequence: TGTGCCAGCAGTTTGCAGGGCTCCTCCTACGAGCAGTACTTC. Translated: CASSLQGSSYEQYF. The rearrangement joins TRBV9 to TRBJ2-7; possibly TRBD1 for D (5 bases). V lost 5 bases and J 0 bases, leaving 12 bases between the germline ends. Per the germline V gene, CDR1 is SGDLS and CDR2 is YYNGEE. The CDR3 has 14 amino acids.

This chain uses TRBV7-9 with TRBJ1-1; 7 bases are shared with TRBD1. The CDR3 has 17 residues. The germline CDR1 and CDR2 sequences are SEHNR and FQNEAQ (reference sequence). Trimming removed 2 bases from V and 1 base from J; junction bases left unmatched: 10. CDR3 DNA sequence: TGTGCCAGCAGCTTACTCCGGGACAGACACCCGAACACTGAAGCTTTCTTT. This sequence encodes CASSLLRDRHPNTEAFF.

V and J are TRBV19 and TRBJ2-3; 10 positions match TRBD1. This CDR3 is 15 amino acids long. CDR1 and CDR2 (germline): LNHDA, SQIVND (reference sequence). The trim removed 4 bases at V and 3 bases at J, leaving 4 bases unmatched. The CDR3 coding sequence is TGTGCCAGTAGTACCCGGACAGGGGGGACAGATACGCAGTATTTT. Translation: CASSTRTGGTDTQYF.

With respect to this clone: One base away lies a much larger clone, so this may be a sequencing read error. This sequence joins TRBV27 and TRBJ2-2; unclear D gene. Germline-derived CDR1 and CDR2 are MNHEY and SMNVEV (reference sequence). Trimming cost V 5 bases and J 3 bases, with 4 bases left between them. This CDR3 contains 12 residues. The CDR3 sequence is CASSHYTGELFF. The CDR3 DNA is TGTGCCAGCAGTCATTACACCGGGGAGCTGTTTTTT.

This rearrangement joins TRBV7-3 to TRBJ2-2, with 9 nucleotides matching TRBD2. Per germline, CDR1 SGHTA and CDR2 FQGTGA. V lost 2 bases to trimming and J lost 0 bases; unmatched junction nucleotides: 7. The CDR3 has 18 amino acids. The CDR3 nucleotides read TGTGCCAGCAGCTTAGAGATTAGCGGGAGTGCGAACACCGGGGAGCTGTTTTTT. This gives the protein CASSLEISGSANTGELFF.

This clone was observed a few times. The V and J genes are TRBV11-2 and TRBJ2-7, with 15 positions matching TRBD2. The germline CDR1 and CDR2 sequences are SGHAT and FQNNGV. The CDR3 covers 17 residues. Trimming took 5 bases from V and 1 from J; bases not matched to a gene: 6. The CDR3 is CASSPGTSGRLSYEQYF. The CDR3 nucleotides read TGTGCCAGCAGCCCGGGGACTAGCGGGAGGCTTTCCTACGAGCAGTACTTC.

This chain links TRBV7-9 with TRBJ2-7; 10 bases align to TRBD1. Losses at the gene ends were 1 base for V and 5 bases for J; bases not matched to a gene: 5. The CDR3 consists of 15 residues. Per germline, CDR1 SEHNR and CDR2 FQNEAQ (reference sequence). DNA of the CDR3: TGTGCCAGCAGCTTAGTGAGGACAGGGGGGGACGAGCAGTACTTC. Protein product: CASSLVRTGGDEQYF.